The text below deals with one T cell receptor beta chain. The germline V gene encodes CDR1 SGHVS and CDR2 FNYEAQ. CDR3 length: 16 amino acids. Germline trimming cut 0 bases from V and 2 bases from J; bases unmatched to any gene: 4. The table came from immunoSEQ multiplex PCR; TCRdb's copy has only in-frame clones and leaves some out. Seen here are about 38,000 clones, approximately 94% observed once, and the top ten hold about 0.4%. The data were taken from a study of T cell changes during pregnancy in multiple sclerosis. The source is a female donor with multiple sclerosis, enrolled in a pregnancy study. The genes are TRBV7-6 and TRBJ2-7; 10 nucleotides agree with TRBD1. Sequences were derived from CD4+ T cells from peripheral blood mononuclear cells, sampled in the second trimester of pregnancy. The CDR3 protein is CASSLASGQGTYEQYF. CDR3 sequence (DNA): TGTGCCAGCAGCTTAGCGTCGGGACAGGGGACCTACGAGCAGTACTTC. The entire variable domain, with the rest obtained from reference TRBV7-6 and TRBJ2-7, is as follows: GAGVSQSPRYKVTKRGQDVALRCDPISGHVSLYWYRQALGQGPEFLTYFNYEAQQDKSGLPNDRFSAERPEGSISTLTIQRTEQRDSAMYRCASSLASGQGTYEQYFGPGTRLTVT.